The rows below give T cell receptor beta chains drawn from one sample of a study of human T cells and chemical hapten exposure. MiXCR was run by TCRdb on the RACE reads, yielding one entry per CDR3 protein. Altogether 85,000 to 120,000 distinct CDR3 sequences are present, approximately 12% being singletons, with the ten largest covering about 1.6%. Source: whole blood, taken in connection with sensitization to the hapten diphenylcyclopropenone (DPC). The receptors were sampled from a woman in her fifties or sixties with alopecia areata. Some clones in this sample may be carry-over from other donors' samples. Each CDR3 is given with its conserved first and last residue. The D gene is left open where the match is weak. Size is omitted from some rows. Given values are once, few, many or a class for expanded clones.

V	size	J	D	CDR3	DNA
TRBV7-6	many	TRBJ2-3	TRBD1	CASSLGTGGAGDTQYF	TGTGCCAGCAGCTTGGGGACAGGGGGCGCAGGGGATACGCAGTATTTT
TRBV10-1	NA	TRBJ1-4	NA	CASSAVLSEKLFF	TGCGCCAGCAGTGCGGTCCTCTCCGAAAAACTGTTTTTT
TRBV5-1	few	TRBJ2-2	TRBD2	CASSFLAGMNTGELFF	TGCGCCAGCAGCTTCCTAGCGGGAATGAACACCGGGGAGCTGTTTTTT
TRBV27	NA	TRBJ1-1	NA	CASRDYTTGNTEAFF	TGTGCCAGCCGCGACTATACCACAGGGAACACTGAAGCTTTCTTT
TRBV7-9	few	TRBJ2-2	TRBD1	CASRTGAGELFF	TGTGCCAGCAGAACAGGGGCCGGGGAGCTGTTTTTT
TRBV11-2	few	TRBJ2-1	NA	CASSDDRHSYNEQFF	TGTGCCAGCAGCGATGACCGGCACTCCTACAATGAGCAGTTCTTC
TRBV7-6	once	TRBJ2-5	NA	CASSLGPYRDQETQYF	TGTGCCAGCAGCTTAGGACCCTACAGGGACCAAGAGACCCAGTACTTC
TRBV7-6	few	TRBJ2-2	TRBD2	CASSLGGGAGVPNTGELFF	TGTGCCAGCAGCCTCGGCGGCGGGGCGGGAGTTCCGAACACCGGGGAGCTGTTTTTT
TRBV21-1	few	TRBJ2-1	NA	CASSTTGERFSEQFF	TGTGCCAGCAGCACGACAGGGGAGAGGTTCAGTGAGCAGTTCTTC
TRBV12-3/TRBV12-4	few	TRBJ2-7	NA	CASSLQYEQYF	TGTGCCAGCAGTTTGCAGTACGAGCAGTACTTC
TRBV18	NA	TRBJ2-7	NA	CASSPPKTGRSYEQYF	TGTGCCAGCTCACCACCGAAAACAGGAAGGTCCTACGAGCAGTACTTC
TRBV12-3/TRBV12-4	many	TRBJ2-6	NA	CASSPHNSGANVLTF	TGTGCCAGCAGTCCACATAACTCTGGGGCCAACGTCCTGACTTTC
TRBV9	NA	TRBJ2-3	TRBD1	CASSFSGGIDTQYF	TGTGCCAGCAGCTTCTCAGGGGGCATAGATACGCAGTATTTT
TRBV2	many	TRBJ2-2	NA	CASKASRLANTGELFF	TGTGCCAGCAAAGCCTCACGGCTCGCGAACACCGGGGAGCTGTTTTTT
TRBV20-1	few	TRBJ1-3	NA	CSAFGHNLGNTIYF	TGCAGTGCTTTTGGACACAATCTAGGAAACACCATATATTTT
TRBV5-5	NA	TRBJ1-6	NA	CASSMIRIPNSPLHF	TGTGCCAGCAGCATGATCAGGATACCCAATTCACCCCTCCACTTT
TRBV19	NA	TRBJ1-1	TRBD1	CASGTGGMNTEAFF	TGTGCCAGTGGGACAGGGGGGATGAACACTGAAGCTTTCTTT
TRBV5-5	NA	TRBJ2-2	NA	CASSSQGALTGELFF	TGTGCCAGCAGCTCACAGGGTGCTTTAACCGGGGAGCTGTTTTTT
TRBV29-1	few	TRBJ2-7	NA	CSVEGTNYEQYF	TGCAGCGTTGAGGGGACCAACTACGAGCAGTACTTC
TRBV5-4	NA	TRBJ1-1	TRBD1	CASRTGQYTEAFF	TGTGCCAGTCGGACAGGGCAGTACACTGAAGCTTTCTTT
TRBV29-1	NA	TRBJ2-7	NA	CSVRSVGYEQYF	TGCAGCGTTCGGTCGGTTGGGTACGAGCAGTACTTC
TRBV7-6	many	TRBJ1-2	NA	CASSLGGSYGYTF	TGTGCCAGCAGCTTAGGGGGGAGCTATGGCTACACCTTC
TRBV14	NA	TRBJ2-5	NA	CASSQIAGTQETQYF	TGTGCCAGCAGCCAAATCGCAGGGACCCAAGAGACCCAGTACTTC
TRBV7-6	few	TRBJ2-5	TRBD2	CASSPRTSGQETQYF	TGTGCCAGCAGCCCGCGGACTAGCGGTCAAGAGACCCAGTACTTC
TRBV29-1	many	TRBJ1-1	NA	CSVVSGAEAFF	TGCAGCGTTGTCTCAGGGGCTGAAGCTTTCTTT
TRBV2	few	TRBJ2-5	NA	CASNPRETQYF	TGTGCCAGCAATCCCCGAGAGACCCAGTACTTC
TRBV7-9	few	TRBJ2-1	TRBD2	CASSLALAGGPKNEQFF	TGTGCCAGCAGCTTAGCACTAGCGGGAGGGCCTAAGAATGAGCAGTTCTTC
TRBV29-1	NA	TRBJ2-3	NA	CSSAGDFNSDTQYF	TGCAGCTCCGCCGGGGACTTCAACTCAGATACGCAGTATTTT
TRBV12-3/TRBV12-4	NA	TRBJ1-1	NA	CASSLGQVAFF	TGTGCCAGCAGTTTAGGGCAGGTGGCTTTCTTT
TRBV24-1	NA	TRBJ2-2	NA	CATSDFYGANTGELFF	TGTGCCACCAGTGATTTTTACGGAGCGAACACCGGGGAGCTGTTTTTT
TRBV20-1	NA	TRBJ2-7	NA	CSALRDPAVHEQYF	TGCAGTGCCCTCCGGGACCCGGCGGTTCACGAGCAGTACTTC
TRBV5-1	few	TRBJ1-1	TRBD1	CASSRQGADTEAFF	TGCGCCAGCAGCCGACAGGGGGCGGATACTGAAGCTTTCTTT
TRBV2	many	TRBJ2-2	TRBD1	CASRRTGVITGELFF	TGTGCCAGCAGGCGGACAGGGGTGATTACCGGGGAGCTGTTTTTT
TRBV6-2/TRBV6-3	NA	TRBJ2-1	TRBD2	CASSFREGGNEQFF	TGTGCCAGCAGTTTCCGGGAGGGCGGCAATGAGCAGTTCTTC
TRBV14	few	TRBJ2-4	NA	CASSHRVAKNIQYF	TGTGCCAGCAGCCACAGGGTAGCCAAAAACATTCAGTACTTC
TRBV5-1	few	TRBJ2-7	TRBD2	CASSPLAGLPYEQYF	TGCGCCAGCAGCCCACTAGCGGGCCTACCCTACGAGCAGTACTTC
TRBV4-1	many	TRBJ2-7	NA	CASSQGPRPGYEQYF	TGCGCCAGCAGCCAAGGGCCCAGGCCAGGGTACGAGCAGTACTTC
TRBV7-2	NA	TRBJ2-1	TRBD2	CASSLAGTSGTNEQFF	TGTGCCAGCAGCTTAGCGGGGACTAGCGGGACTAATGAGCAGTTCTTC
TRBV19	few	TRBJ1-5	NA	CASSIFAGGSNQPQHF	TGTGCCAGTAGTATATTCGCGGGTGGAAGCAATCAGCCCCAGCATTTT
TRBV27	NA	TRBJ1-5	NA	CASSLFQGTGNQPQHF	TGTGCCAGCAGTTTATTTCAGGGTACTGGCAATCAGCCCCAGCATTTT
TRBV20-1	few	TRBJ2-7	NA	CSANWRADEQYF	TGCAGTGCTAACTGGCGGGCAGACGAGCAGTACTTC
TRBV7-2	NA	TRBJ2-3	NA	CASRDLGQSGDTQYF	TGTGCCAGCAGGGACCTGGGACAATCCGGGGATACGCAGTATTTT
TRBV7-9	few	TRBJ2-6	NA	CASSLVGQSSGANVLTF	TGTGCCAGCAGCTTAGTAGGACAAAGCTCTGGGGCCAACGTCCTGACTTTC
TRBV18	NA	TRBJ1-5	NA	CASSPQAPYSNQPQHF	TGTGCCAGCTCACCACAGGCGCCATATAGCAATCAGCCCCAGCATTTT
TRBV28	many	TRBJ2-5	NA	CASSSLTGGVQETQYF	TGTGCCAGCAGTTCCCTCACAGGGGGGGTCCAAGAGACCCAGTACTTC
TRBV28	NA	TRBJ2-7	NA	CASSFTDRTYEQYF	TGTGCCAGCAGTTTTACCGACAGGACCTACGAGCAGTACTTC
TRBV20-1	NA	TRBJ2-7	NA	CSASVAAEQYF	TGCAGTGCTAGTGTAGCTGCCGAGCAGTACTTC
TRBV29-1	few	TRBJ1-3	NA	CGGFGGNTIYF	TGCGGAGGGTTCGGGGGAAACACCATATATTTT
TRBV11-2	NA	TRBJ2-1	TRBD2	CASSLRLARSDNEQFF	TGTGCCAGCAGCCTGCGACTAGCGAGGTCTGACAATGAGCAGTTCTTC
TRBV27	NA	TRBJ2-7	TRBD2	CASSWTSGSYEQYF	TGTGCCAGCAGTTGGACTAGCGGGAGTTACGAGCAGTACTTC
TRBV9	few	TRBJ2-3	TRBD1	CASSTRTGSDTQYF	TGTGCCAGCAGCACCCGGACAGGGTCAGATACGCAGTATTTT
TRBV12-3/TRBV12-4	NA	TRBJ2-6	NA	CASAQRSGANVLTF	TGTGCCAGCGCTCAAAGATCTGGGGCCAACGTCCTGACTTTC
TRBV6-5	NA	TRBJ1-5	NA	CASSYGRRGSNQPQHF	TGTGCCAGCAGTTACGGCCGGAGGGGTAGCAATCAGCCCCAGCATTTT
TRBV20-1	NA	TRBJ1-6	NA	CSARGLTRAPNSPLHF	TGCAGTGCTAGGGGTCTAACCCGGGCCCCGAATTCACCCCTCCACTTT
TRBV29-1	many	TRBJ1-3	TRBD1	CSVGDRLGNTIYF	TGCAGCGTGGGGGACAGACTTGGAAACACCATATATTTT
TRBV28	NA	TRBJ2-2	TRBD1	CASCISGTGDTGELFF	TGTGCCAGTTGTATTTCCGGGACAGGGGACACCGGGGAGCTGTTTTTT
TRBV28	NA	TRBJ1-2	NA	CASSPGDLNYGYTF	TGTGCCAGCAGTCCTGGGGACCTCAACTATGGCTACACCTTC
TRBV10-1	NA	TRBJ2-7	NA	CASRPARPYEQYF	TGCGCCAGCAGACCAGCACGCCCCTACGAGCAGTACTTC